This entry lists 29 T cell receptor beta chains sequenced from one sample in a study of blood T cell repertoires in COVID-19. Sequencing was performed with immunoSEQ multiplex PCR; in TCRdb, only in-frame clones are kept and a portion is missing. The profile shows roughly 100,000 clones, roughly 87% of them singletons. Source material: peripheral blood. Receptor source: a man aged 45-65 years with acute or convalescent COVID-19.

The chain employs TRBV10-1 and TRBJ1-1; D is ambiguous. Deletions cut 1 base from V and 2 bases from J, with 8 bases between. Germline CDR1 reads WNHNN; CDR2 reads SYGVQD (reference sequence). This CDR3 contains 14 residues. DNA of the CDR3: TGCGCCAGCAGTGAGTATCGGACTAACACTGAAGCTTTCTTT. Translation gives CASSEYRTNTEAFF.

V is TRBV2 and J is TRBJ2-6; D remains ambiguous. Germline CDR1 SNHLY, CDR2 FYNNEI. The CDR3 spans 13 residues. V was pared by 7 bases and J by 2 bases, with 6 bases between. The CDR3 is CASNSAGANVLTF. Here the CDR3 DNA reads TGTGCCAGCAACTCCGCTGGGGCCAACGTCCTGACTTTC.

The J gene is TRBJ1-1, the V gene TRBV6-5; possible D gene TRBD1, 6 bases. V gave up 2 bases and J gave up 0 bases, with 7 bases separating them. Germline loops: CDR1 MNHEY, CDR2 SVGAGI. CDR3 length equals 14 residues. The CDR3 bases are TGTGCCAGCAGTTACCGGACAGTGAACACTGAAGCTTTCTTT. It specifies CASSYRTVNTEAFF.

V usage is TRBV2 and J usage is TRBJ2-1, with D unclear. The CDR3 has 11 amino acids. Germline CDR1 SNHLY, CDR2 FYNNEI. V was pared by 4 bases and J by 7 bases, with 5 bases between. The CDR3 is CASSAYNEQFF. CDR3 nucleotide sequence: TGTGCCAGCAGTGCGTATAATGAGCAGTTCTTC.

The V call is TRBV19, the J call TRBJ2-2; D may be TRBD1 (5 bases). This CDR3 is 14 amino acids long. Germline V gene data show CDR1 as LNHDA and CDR2 as SQIVND (reference sequence). V lost 5 bases to trimming and J lost 2 bases, with 9 bases between them. The CDR3: CASSWQGNTGELFF. In DNA form, the CDR3 reads TGTGCCAGTAGTTGGCAGGGAAACACCGGGGAGCTGTTTTTT.

The rearrangement uses TRBV5-1 and TRBJ1-5, with TRBD1 identical over 8 bases. The ends lost 4 bases at V and 0 bases at J; junction bases unmatched: 6. Germline loops: CDR1 SGHRS, CDR2 YFSETQ. This CDR3 spans 16 amino acids. CDR3 sequence: CASSARTGISNQPQHF. The CDR3 DNA is TGCGCCAGCAGCGCACGGACAGGGATTAGCAATCAGCCCCAGCATTTT.

This clone was detected once. The chain has TRBV6-2 or TRBV6-3 and TRBJ1-5, with D possibly matching TRBD1 (6 bases). Germline CDR1 MNHEY, CDR2 SVGEGT. Trimming removed 6 bases from V and 2 bases from J, with 14 bases in between. The CDR3 contains 15 residues. The CDR3 nucleotides read TGTGCCAGCAGCCCTCGGGGGGCGGGCAATCAGCCCCAGCATTTT. As protein: CASSPRGAGNQPQHF.

The V call is TRBV28, the J call TRBJ2-2; a weak D match, TRBD2 (5 bases). V was clipped by 1 base and J by 16 bases, with 25 bases between them. This CDR3 spans 16 amino acids. Germline values: CDR1 MDHEN, CDR2 SYDVKM. Here the CDR3 DNA reads TGTGCCAGCAGTTTATTTCGATCCGCACACATCGACCGGGGGTTTTTT. Its protein is CASSLFRSAHIDRGFF.

The V call is TRBV7-8, the J call TRBJ2-1; D might be TRBD1 (6 bases). Germline-derived CDR1 and CDR2 are SGHVS and FQNEAQ. The CDR3 has 13 residues. With 8 bases removed from V and 0 bases from J, the gap between germline ends came to 8 bases. The CDR3 loop is CASGGSSYNEQFF. The CDR3 DNA reads as TGTGCCAGCGGGGGCTCCTCCTACAATGAGCAGTTCTTC.

The J gene is TRBJ1-1, the V gene TRBV28; 9 nucleotides agree with TRBD1. The CDR3 consists of 15 residues. J lost 5 bases, V lost 5 bases, and 9 bases had no gene match. Germline V gene sequence: CDR1 MDHEN, CDR2 SYDVKM. In nucleotides, the CDR3 is TGTGCCAGCAGTACCGCCGGGACAGGGTTTACTGAAGCTTTCTTT. Its translation: CASSTAGTGFTEAFF.

This chain links TRBV28 with TRBJ2-7, with D maybe TRBD1 (5 bases). CDR3 length: 14 amino acids. In germline, CDR1 is MDHEN, CDR2 SYDVKM. Trimming took off 5 bases at V and 2 bases at J, with 13 bases between the two ends. The CDR3: CASSAPGIPYEQYF. DNA of the CDR3: TGTGCCAGCAGTGCTCCAGGGATCCCCTACGAGCAGTACTTC.

CDR3 DNA: TGCAGCGTCGAGAAACTATATGGACTAGCGGGCACAGATACGCAGTATTTT. It encodes CSVEKLYGLAGTDTQYF. The rearrangement links TRBV29-1 to TRBJ2-3, with TRBD2 identical over 10 bases. J was trimmed by 1 base and V by 6 bases; bases with no gene match: 13. CDR1 SQVTM and CDR2 ANQGSEA come from the germline V gene. The CDR3 runs 17 residues.

The chain is built from TRBV30 and TRBJ2-5; tentative D call: TRBD2 (6 bases). This CDR3 contains 13 residues. V was clipped by 0 bases and J by 2 bases, with 7 bases between them. Germline-derived CDR1 and CDR2 are GTSNPN and SVGIG (reference sequence). CDR3 coding DNA: TGTGCCTGGAGTGTTCGGGAGCAAGAGACCCAGTACTTC. Protein: CAWSVREQETQYF. The full variable domain, its missing parts supplied by reference TRBV30 and TRBJ2-5, is SQTIHQWPATLVQPVGSPLSLECTVEGTSNPNLYWYRQAAGRGLQLLFYSVGIGQISSEVPQNLSASRPQDRQFILSSKKLLLSDSGFYLCAWSVREQETQYFGPGTRLLVL.

This sequence joins TRBV4-2 and TRBJ2-5; possible D gene TRBD2, 5 bases. Looked up from germline, CDR1 is LGHNA and CDR2 is YNFKEQ. This CDR3 is 15 amino acids long. V gave up 1 base and J gave up 4 bases, with 13 bases separating them. CDR3 sequence (DNA): TGTGCCAGCAGCCAAGTGGAGGTCCCGGGAGAGACCCAGTACTTC. Protein product: CASSQVEVPGETQYF.

This clone was seen a few times. This chain links TRBV11-2 with TRBJ1-3, with D possibly matching TRBD1 (5 bases). V was trimmed by 3 bases and J by 0 bases, leaving 12 bases between them. The CDR3 contains 16 residues. Germline values: CDR1 SGHAT, CDR2 FQNNGV. The CDR3 sequence: CASSFAGLSSGNTIYF. In DNA, the CDR3 is TGTGCCAGCAGCTTTGCGGGACTGTCCTCTGGAAACACCATATATTTT. Combining the CDR3 with reference TRBV11-2 and TRBJ1-3 gives the whole variable domain EAGVAQSPRYKIIEKRQSVAFWCNPISGHATLYWYQQILGQGPKLLIQFQNNGVVDDSQLPKDRFSAERLKGVDSTLKIQPAKLEDSAVYLCASSFAGLSSGNTIYFGEGSWLTVV.

This chain links TRBV9 with TRBJ2-1, with 10 nucleotides matching TRBD2. The junction had 3 bases not matched to a gene; V was cut back by 3 bases and J by 6 bases. CDR1 SGDLS and CDR2 YYNGEE come from the germline V gene. CDR3 size: 14 residues. DNA of the CDR3: TGTGCCAGCAGCGGGGTAGCGGGGGGCAATGAGCAGTTCTTC. Its protein is CASSGVAGGNEQFF.

This chain uses TRBV19 with TRBJ1-1; no reliable D call. This CDR3 spans 15 amino acids. Trimming shortened V by 3 bases and J by 4 bases, and 15 bases separated the two germline ends. Per germline, CDR1 LNHDA and CDR2 SQIVND (reference sequence). CDR3 amino acids: CASSMAGGRTTEAFF. The CDR3 DNA reads TGTGCCAGTAGTATGGCAGGAGGGCGGACCACTGAAGCTTTCTTT.

This clone was seen only a few times. This chain joins TRBV5-5 and TRBJ1-5; 9 bases fit TRBD1. Trimming took 4 bases from V and 4 from J; bases not matched to a gene: 6. The CDR3 loop spans 15 amino acids. The germline CDR1 and CDR2 sequences are SGHKS and YYEKEE (reference sequence). This CDR3 reads CASSGGTGRNQPQHF. Written as DNA, the CDR3 is TGTGCCAGCAGCGGAGGGACAGGGCGAAATCAGCCCCAGCATTTT.

This chain joins TRBV7-3 and TRBJ2-2; the D gene is possibly TRBD1 (5 bases). The V gene's germline CDR1 is SGHTA and CDR2 FQGTGA. Trimming cost V 5 bases and J 6 bases, with 13 bases left between them. The CDR3 spans 14 residues. The CDR3 nucleotides read TGTGCCAGCAGCGCCAGCCAGGGCGCCGGGGAGCTGTTTTTT. Translation: CASSASQGAGELFF.

The chain uses TRBV12-3 or TRBV12-4 and TRBJ1-5, with D possibly matching TRBD1 (5 bases). V lost 6 bases and J lost 0, with 6 bases in between. CDR3 length: 13 residues. CDR3 amino acids: CASRGDSNQPQHF. The CDR3 DNA reads TGTGCCAGCAGAGGGGATAGCAATCAGCCCCAGCATTTT.

The chain has TRBV24-1 and TRBJ2-5; D is perhaps TRBD1 (6 bases). This CDR3 spans 13 amino acids. With 5 bases removed from V and 5 bases from J, the gap between germline ends came to 11 bases. Per germline, CDR1 KGHDR and CDR2 SFDVKD. The CDR3 DNA reads as TGTGCCACCAGTGGGGCAGGGGAGGAGACCCAGTACTTC. Amino acid sequence: CATSGAGEETQYF.

This chain connects TRBV28 to TRBJ1-5; D perhaps matches TRBD1 (6 bases). This CDR3 is 12 amino acids long. CDR1 MDHEN and CDR2 SYDVKM come from the germline V gene. Deletions cut 5 bases from V and 6 bases from J, with 8 bases between. The CDR3 protein is CASSRQVQPQHF. As DNA, the CDR3 is TGTGCCAGCAGTCGACAGGTTCAGCCCCAGCATTTT.

The gene calls are TRBV27 and TRBJ2-3; perhaps TRBD2 as D (6 bases). With 3 bases removed from V and 1 base from J, the gap between germline ends came to 8 bases. Germline-derived CDR1 and CDR2 are MNHEY and SMNVEV (reference sequence). CDR3 length: 14 amino acids. The CDR3 here is CASSLIAGTDTQYF. The CDR3 DNA follows: TGTGCCAGCAGTTTGATAGCGGGCACAGATACGCAGTATTTT.

V usage is TRBV6-1 and J usage is TRBJ1-6, with unresolved D. Trimming stripped 1 base from V and 8 bases from J, with 12 bases between. The CDR3 has 15 amino acids. Germline CDR1 is MNHNS and CDR2 is SASEGT. CDR3 in amino acids: CASSEVGGIYSPLHF. The CDR3 nucleotides are TGTGCCAGCAGTGAAGTAGGCGGGATATATTCACCCCTCCACTTT.

V gene TRBV10-1 combines with J gene TRBJ2-1; D unresolved. The CDR3 runs to 13 residues. CDR1 and CDR2 (germline): WNHNN, SYGVQD (reference sequence). Trimming removed 3 bases from V and 4 bases from J, with 7 bases in between. The CDR3 sequence: CASSDKTYNEQFF. Here the CDR3 DNA reads TGCGCCAGCAGTGATAAAACATACAATGAGCAGTTCTTC.

V and J are TRBV7-9 and TRBJ2-3, with a possible D match to TRBD1 (6 bases). Germline values: CDR1 SEHNR, CDR2 FQNEAQ (reference sequence). The V gene lost 2 bases and the J gene lost 5 bases, with 11 bases spanning the gap. The CDR3 consists of 14 residues. The CDR3 coding sequence is TGTGCCAGCAGCTTATCCCAGGGGCGAGATACGCAGTATTTT. This codes for CASSLSQGRDTQYF.

The chain recombines TRBV10-3 with TRBJ2-5; TRBD2 is a possible D gene (5 bases). This CDR3 spans 13 amino acids. CDR1 and CDR2 (germline): ENHRY, SYGVKD. V was cut by 11 bases and J by 3 bases, with 16 bases left in between. CDR3 region: CAANREPEETQYF. As DNA, the CDR3 is TGTGCCGCAAACCGGGAACCAGAAGAGACCCAGTACTTC.

The rearrangement links TRBV3-1 (or the pseudogene TRBV3-2) to TRBJ1-4; D gene ambiguous. The CDR3 is 14 residues long. Deletions cut 7 bases from V and 4 bases from J, with 13 bases between. The germline gives CDR1 LGHDT, CDR2 YNNKEL (reference sequence). The CDR3 loop reads CASTPAADNEKLFF. CDR3 DNA sequence: TGTGCCAGCACCCCCGCTGCGGATAATGAAAAACTGTTTTTT.

The chain joins TRBV20-1 to TRBJ2-1; 8 bases are shared with TRBD2. CDR3 length: 14 amino acids. Germline V gene data show CDR1 as DFQATT and CDR2 as SNEGSKA (reference sequence). J lost 4 bases, V lost 3 bases, and 5 bases had no gene match. The CDR3 DNA reads as TGCAGTGCTAGTAAGGGACTAGGGTACAATGAGCAGTTCTTC. It encodes CSASKGLGYNEQFF.